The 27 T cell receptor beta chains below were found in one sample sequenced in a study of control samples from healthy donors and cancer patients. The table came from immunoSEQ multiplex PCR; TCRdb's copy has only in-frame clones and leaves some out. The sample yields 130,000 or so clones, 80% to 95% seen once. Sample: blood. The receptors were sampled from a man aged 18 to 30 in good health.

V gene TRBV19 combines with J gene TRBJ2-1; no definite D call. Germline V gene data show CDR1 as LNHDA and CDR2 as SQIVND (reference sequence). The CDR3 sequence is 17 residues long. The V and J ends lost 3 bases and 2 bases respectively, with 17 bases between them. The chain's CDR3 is CASSMTMAAFTYNEQFF. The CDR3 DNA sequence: TGTGCCAGTAGTATGACCATGGCGGCTTTCACCTACAATGAGCAGTTCTTC.

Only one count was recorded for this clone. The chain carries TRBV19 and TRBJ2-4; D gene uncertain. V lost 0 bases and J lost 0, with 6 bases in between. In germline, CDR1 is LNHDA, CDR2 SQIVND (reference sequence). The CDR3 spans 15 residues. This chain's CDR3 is CASSIERVAKNIQYF. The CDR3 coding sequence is TGTGCCAGTAGTATAGAACGGGTAGCCAAAAACATTCAGTACTTC.

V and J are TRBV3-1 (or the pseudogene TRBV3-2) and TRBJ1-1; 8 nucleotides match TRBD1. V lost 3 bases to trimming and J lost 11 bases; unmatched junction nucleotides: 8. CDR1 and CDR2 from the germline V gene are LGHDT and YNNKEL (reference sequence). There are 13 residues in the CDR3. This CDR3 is CASSQLGRQGAFF. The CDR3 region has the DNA TGTGCCAGCAGCCAGCTGGGGCGACAGGGGGCTTTCTTT.

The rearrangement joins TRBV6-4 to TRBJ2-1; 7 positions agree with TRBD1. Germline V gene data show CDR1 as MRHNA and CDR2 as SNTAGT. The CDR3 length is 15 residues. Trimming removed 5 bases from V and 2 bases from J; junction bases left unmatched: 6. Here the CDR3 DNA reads TGTGCCAGCAGTAATGACAGGGTCCCCTACAATGAGCAGTTCTTC. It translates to CASSNDRVPYNEQFF.

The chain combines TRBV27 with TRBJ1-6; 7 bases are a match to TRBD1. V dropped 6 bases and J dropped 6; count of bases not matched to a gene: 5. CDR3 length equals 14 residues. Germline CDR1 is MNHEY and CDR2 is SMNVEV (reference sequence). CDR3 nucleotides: TGTGCCAGCAGAGTACAGGGGTTTAATTCACCCCTCCACTTT. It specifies CASRVQGFNSPLHF.

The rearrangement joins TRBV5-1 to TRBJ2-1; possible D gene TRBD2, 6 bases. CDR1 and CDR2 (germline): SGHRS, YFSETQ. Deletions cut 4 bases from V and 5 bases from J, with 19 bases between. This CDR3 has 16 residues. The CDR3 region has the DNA TGCGCCAGCAGCAAAAGAAGACTAGACTCGAACAATGAGCAGTTCTTC. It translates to CASSKRRLDSNNEQFF.

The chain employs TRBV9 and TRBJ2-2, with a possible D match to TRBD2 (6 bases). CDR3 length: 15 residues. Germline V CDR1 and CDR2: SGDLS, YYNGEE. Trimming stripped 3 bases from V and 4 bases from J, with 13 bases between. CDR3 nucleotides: TGTGCCAGCAGCGGCGGGGTGCGGGTCACCGGGGAGCTGTTTTTT. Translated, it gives CASSGGVRVTGELFF. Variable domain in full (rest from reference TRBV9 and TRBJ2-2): DSGVTQTPKHLITATGQRVTLRCSPRSGDLSVYWYQQSLDQGLQFLIQYYNGEERAKGNILERFSAQQFPDLHSELNLSSLELGDSALYFCASSGGVRVTGELFFGEGSRLTVL.

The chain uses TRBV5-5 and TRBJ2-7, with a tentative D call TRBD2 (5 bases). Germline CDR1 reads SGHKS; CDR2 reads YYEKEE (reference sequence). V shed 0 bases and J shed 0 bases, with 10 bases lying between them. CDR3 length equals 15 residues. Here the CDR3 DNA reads TGTGCCAGCAGCTTGGCGGGGTTCAGCTCCTACGAGCAGTACTTC. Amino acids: CASSLAGFSSYEQYF.

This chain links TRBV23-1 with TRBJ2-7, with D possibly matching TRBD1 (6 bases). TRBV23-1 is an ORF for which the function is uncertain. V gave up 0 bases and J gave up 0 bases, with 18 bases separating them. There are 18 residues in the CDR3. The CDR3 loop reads CASSQSGVPGHSSYEQYF. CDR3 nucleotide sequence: TGCGCCAGCAGTCAATCTGGGGTCCCGGGACATAGCTCCTACGAGCAGTACTTC.

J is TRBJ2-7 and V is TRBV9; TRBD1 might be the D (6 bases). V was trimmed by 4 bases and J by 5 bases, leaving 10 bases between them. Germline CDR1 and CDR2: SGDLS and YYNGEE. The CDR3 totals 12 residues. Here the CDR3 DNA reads TGTGCCAGCAGCCCCTCAGGGGACGAGCAGTACTTC. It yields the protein CASSPSGDEQYF. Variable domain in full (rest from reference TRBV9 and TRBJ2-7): DSGVTQTPKHLITATGQRVTLRCSPRSGDLSVYWYQQSLDQGLQFLIQYYNGEERAKGNILERFSAQQFPDLHSELNLSSLELGDSALYFCASSPSGDEQYFGPGTRLTVT.

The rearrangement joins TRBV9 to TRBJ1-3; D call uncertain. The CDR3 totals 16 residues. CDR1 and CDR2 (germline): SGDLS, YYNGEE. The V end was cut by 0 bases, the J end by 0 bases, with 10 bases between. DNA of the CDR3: TGTGCCAGCAGCGTAGCTTCGGCAGGCTCTGGAAACACCATATATTTT. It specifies CASSVASAGSGNTIYF. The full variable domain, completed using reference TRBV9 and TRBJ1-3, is DSGVTQTPKHLITATGQRVTLRCSPRSGDLSVYWYQQSLDQGLQFLIQYYNGEERAKGNILERFSAQQFPDLHSELNLSSLELGDSALYFCASSVASAGSGNTIYFGEGSWLTVV.

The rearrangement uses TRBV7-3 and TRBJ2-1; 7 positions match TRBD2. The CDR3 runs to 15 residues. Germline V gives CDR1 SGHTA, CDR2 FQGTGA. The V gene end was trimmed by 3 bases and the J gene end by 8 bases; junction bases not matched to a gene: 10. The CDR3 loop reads CASSFLWGGDYEQFF. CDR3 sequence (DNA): TGTGCCAGCAGCTTCTTGTGGGGGGGAGATTATGAGCAGTTCTTC. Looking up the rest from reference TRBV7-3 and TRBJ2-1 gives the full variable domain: GAGVSQTPSNKVTEKGKYVELRCDPISGHTALYWYRQSLGQGPEFLIYFQGTGAADDSGLPNDRFFAVRPEGSVSTLKIQRTERGDSAVYLCASSFLWGGDYEQFFGPGTRLTVL.

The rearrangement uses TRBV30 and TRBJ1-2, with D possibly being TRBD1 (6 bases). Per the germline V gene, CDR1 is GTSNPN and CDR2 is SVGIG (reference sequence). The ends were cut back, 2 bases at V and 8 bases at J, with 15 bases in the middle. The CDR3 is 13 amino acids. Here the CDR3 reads CAWSRGQGRGYTF. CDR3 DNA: TGTGCCTGGAGTCGGGGCCAGGGGAGGGGCTACACCTTC.

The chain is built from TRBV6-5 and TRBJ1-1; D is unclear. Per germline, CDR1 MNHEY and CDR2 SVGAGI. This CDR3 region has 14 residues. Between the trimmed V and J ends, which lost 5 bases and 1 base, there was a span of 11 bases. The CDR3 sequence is CASSKHLTNTEAFF. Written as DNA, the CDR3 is TGTGCCAGCAGTAAACATCTCACGAACACTGAAGCTTTCTTT.

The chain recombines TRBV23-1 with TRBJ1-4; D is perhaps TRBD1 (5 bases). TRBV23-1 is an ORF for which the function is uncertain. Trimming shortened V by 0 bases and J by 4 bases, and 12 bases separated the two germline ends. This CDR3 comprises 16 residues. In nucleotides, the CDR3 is TGCGCCAGCAGTCAATCGGGGGGTCGGGGTAATGAAAAACTGTTTTTT. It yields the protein CASSQSGGRGNEKLFF.

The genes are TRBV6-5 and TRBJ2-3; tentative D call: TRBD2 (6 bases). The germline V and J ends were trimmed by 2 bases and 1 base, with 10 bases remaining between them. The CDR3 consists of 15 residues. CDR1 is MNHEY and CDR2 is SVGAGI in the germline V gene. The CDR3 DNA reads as TGTGCCAGCAGTTACGAAGGCGGGGGCACAGATACGCAGTATTTT. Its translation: CASSYEGGGTDTQYF.

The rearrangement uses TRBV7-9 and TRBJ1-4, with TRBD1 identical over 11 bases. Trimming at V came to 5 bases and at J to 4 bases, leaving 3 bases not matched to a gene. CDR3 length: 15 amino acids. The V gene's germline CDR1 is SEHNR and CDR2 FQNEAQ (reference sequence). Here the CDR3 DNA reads TGTGCCAGCAGCGAGGGACAGGGGGGTAATGAAAAACTGTTTTTT. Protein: CASSEGQGGNEKLFF.

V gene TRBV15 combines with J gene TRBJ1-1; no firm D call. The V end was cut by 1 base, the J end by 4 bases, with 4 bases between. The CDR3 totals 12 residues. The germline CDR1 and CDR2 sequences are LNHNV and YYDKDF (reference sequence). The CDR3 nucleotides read TGTGCCACCAGCAGAGTTTCCACTGAAGCTTTCTTT. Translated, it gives CATSRVSTEAFF. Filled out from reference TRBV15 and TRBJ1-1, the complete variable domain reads DAMVIQNPRYQVTQFGKPVTLSCSQTLNHNVMYWYQQKSSQAPKLLFHYYDKDFNNEADTPDNFQSRRPNTSFCFLDIRSPGLGDTAMYLCATSRVSTEAFFGQGTRLTVV.

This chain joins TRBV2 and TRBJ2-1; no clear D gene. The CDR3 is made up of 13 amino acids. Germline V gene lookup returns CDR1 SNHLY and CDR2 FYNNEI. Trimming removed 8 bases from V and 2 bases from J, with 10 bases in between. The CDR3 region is CASGLGPYNEQFF. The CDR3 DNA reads TGTGCCAGCGGTCTAGGTCCCTACAATGAGCAGTTCTTC.

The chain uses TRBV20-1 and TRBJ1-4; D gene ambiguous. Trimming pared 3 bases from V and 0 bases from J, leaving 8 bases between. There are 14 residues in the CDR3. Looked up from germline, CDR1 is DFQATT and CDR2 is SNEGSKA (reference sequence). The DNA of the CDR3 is TGCAGTGCTAGTGCGGGATCAACTAATGAAAAACTGTTTTTT. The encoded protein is CSASAGSTNEKLFF.

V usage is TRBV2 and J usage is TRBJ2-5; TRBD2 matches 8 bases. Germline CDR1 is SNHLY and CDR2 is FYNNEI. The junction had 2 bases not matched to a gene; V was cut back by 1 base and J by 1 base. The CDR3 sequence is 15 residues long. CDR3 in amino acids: CASSEERGGQETQYF. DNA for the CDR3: TGTGCCAGCAGTGAAGAACGGGGGGGCCAAGAGACCCAGTACTTC.

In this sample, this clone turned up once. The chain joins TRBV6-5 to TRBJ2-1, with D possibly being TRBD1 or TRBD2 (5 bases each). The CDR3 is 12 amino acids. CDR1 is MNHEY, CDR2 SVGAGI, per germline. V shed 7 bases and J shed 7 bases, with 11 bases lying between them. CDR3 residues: CASTERGNEQFF. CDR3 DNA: TGTGCCAGCACCGAGAGGGGAAATGAGCAGTTCTTC.

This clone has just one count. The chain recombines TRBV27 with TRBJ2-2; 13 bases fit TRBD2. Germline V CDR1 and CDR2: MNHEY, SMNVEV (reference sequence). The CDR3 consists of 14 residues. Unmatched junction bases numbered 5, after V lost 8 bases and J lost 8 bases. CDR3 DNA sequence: TGTGCCAGCTCAACTAGCGGGGGGGTTGGGGAGCTGTTTTTT. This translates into CASSTSGGVGELFF.

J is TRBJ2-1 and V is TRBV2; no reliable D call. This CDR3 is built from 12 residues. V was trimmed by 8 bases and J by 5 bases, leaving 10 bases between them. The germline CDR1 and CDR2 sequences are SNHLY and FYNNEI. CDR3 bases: TGTGCCAGCGACAACTTCAACAATGAGCAGTTCTTC. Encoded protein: CASDNFNNEQFF.

CDR3 amino acids: CASSRLAGLDSPLHF. The CDR3 nucleotides read TGTGCCAGCAGCCGCCTAGCGGGGTTGGATTCACCCCTCCACTTT. V gene TRBV3-1 (or the pseudogene TRBV3-2) combines with J gene TRBJ1-6; D is unclear. CDR1 LGHDT and CDR2 YNNKEL come from the germline V gene (reference sequence). V lost 4 bases to trimming and J lost 8 bases, with 15 bases between them. The CDR3 totals 15 residues.

The CDR3, as DNA: TGCAGCGTGGCACAGGGTGCCCCGAATTCACCCCTCCACTTT. Its translation is CSVAQGAPNSPLHF. The V call is TRBV29-1, the J call TRBJ1-6; TRBD1 might be the D (6 bases). Trimming left V 6 bases short and J 7 bases short, with 16 bases between. CDR1 and CDR2 (germline): SQVTM, ANQGSEA. This CDR3 is 14 amino acids long.

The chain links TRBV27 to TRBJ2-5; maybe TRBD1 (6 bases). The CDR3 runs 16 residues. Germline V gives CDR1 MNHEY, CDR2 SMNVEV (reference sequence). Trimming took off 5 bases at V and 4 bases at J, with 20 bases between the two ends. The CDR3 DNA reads TGTGCCAGCAGTCCGTTCCGGACAGAGGGCAGAGAGACCCAGTACTTC. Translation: CASSPFRTEGRETQYF.